This TCR beta chain was captured by sequencing in a study of shared clonotypes between healthy human individuals. Comments on this clone: The antigen is not known.

The CDR3 has 13 amino acids. The study's findings and limits: About 5% of naive CD4 clonotypes were common to several donors. In general, naive subsets displayed greater estimated richness than memory subsets did.

Repertoires were generated with immunoSEQ multiplex PCR, while TCRdb's copy carries only in-frame clones and drops some. Of roughly 2.5 million clones in the sample, approximately 94% were seen once. Sequenced sample: naive CD4+ T cells sorted from blood. The subset denotes: CD45RA+ positively selected. This TCR derives from a man aged 18 to 29 in good health. This chain connects TRBV21-1 to TRBJ1-5. TRBV21-1 is deemed a pseudogene. The CDR3 region has the DNA TGTGCCAGCAGCAACGGGGACAATCAGCCCCAGCATTTT. It translates to CASSNGDNQPQHF.